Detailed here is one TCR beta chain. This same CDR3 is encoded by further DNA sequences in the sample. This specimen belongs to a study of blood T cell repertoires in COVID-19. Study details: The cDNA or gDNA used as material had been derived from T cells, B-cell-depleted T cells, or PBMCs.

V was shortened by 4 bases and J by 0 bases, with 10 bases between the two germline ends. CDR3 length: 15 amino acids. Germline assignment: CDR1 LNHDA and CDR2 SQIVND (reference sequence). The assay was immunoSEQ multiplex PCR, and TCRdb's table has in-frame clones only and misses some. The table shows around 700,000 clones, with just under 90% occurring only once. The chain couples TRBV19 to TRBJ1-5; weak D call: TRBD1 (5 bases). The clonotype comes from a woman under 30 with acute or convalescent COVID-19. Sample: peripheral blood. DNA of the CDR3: TGTGCCAGTAGTAGGGGGGGGTATAGCAATCAGCCCCAGCATTTT. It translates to CASSRGGYSNQPQHF.